What follows describes a single TCR beta chain. Germline is not matched at one junction end, which may reflect a read error. A primer matching the constant region was used to make TCR beta cDNA from approximately 500 ng of total RNA. Nested multiplex PCR, run for three rounds with slightly modified ARM-PCR, yielded TCR beta libraries. A C-beta reverse primer was combined with TRBV1-TRBV30 forward primers in the first two PCR rounds, and each round had 10 cycles. TCRdb re-derived calls from the multiplex PCR reads in MiXCR, one entry per CDR3 protein. Among fewer than 250,000 distinct CDR3 sequences listed, about 82% were seen once. The data were obtained in a study of tumor-infiltrating lymphocytes in primary liver carcinoma. Study details: These were node-negative, non-metastatic T1-T3 tumors of roughly 4 to 10 cm.

Unsorted bulk tissue of about 19-33 mg yielded co-extracted RNA and DNA. Tumor samples were assessed, and every one had over 90% viable tumor cells. Germline assignment: CDR1 SQVTM and CDR2 ANQGSEA. CDR3 length: 15 amino acids. This sequence joins TRBV29-1 and TRBJ2-3, with a possible D match to TRBD2 (6 bases). The sample taken for sequencing was tumor tissue from primary liver carcinoma. This receptor was obtained from a man aged 35-49 years with primary liver carcinoma and hepatitis B virus infection. The CDR3 DNA reads as TGCAACGTTGAGGGCGGGGCCGGAAGCACAGATACGCAGTATTTT. It specifies CNVEGGAGSTDTQYF.